A selection of T cell receptor beta chains follows, all from one sample in a study of blood T cell repertoires in COVID-19. Generated by immunoSEQ multiplex PCR, the TCRdb table keeps only in-frame clones and is missing some. The top ten hold roughly 3.9% of the sample, which has more than 300,000 clones, 90% seen once. Sample: PBMCs or T cells enriched from blood (not recorded which). These receptors were taken from a woman between 25 and 40 years old who had been exposed to COVID-19. Each CDR3 is given with its conserved first and last residue. The D gene is left open where the match is weak. Expanded clones are given a class, and other clones once, few, many or no size at all.

j_call clone_size v_call d_call cdr3_aa cdr3_nt
TRBJ2-7 . TRBV20-1 . CSASLSGQAYEQYF TGCAGTGCTAGTTTATCAGGCCAGGCCTACGAGCAGTACTTC
TRBJ1-1 . TRBV27 TRBD1 CASSHRGGNTEAFF TGTGCCAGCAGTCACAGGGGGGGGAACACTGAAGCTTTCTTT
TRBJ1-5 . TRBV7-2 . CASSLGSPSNQPQHF TGTGCCAGCAGCTTAGGGAGCCCTAGCAATCAGCCCCAGCATTTT
TRBJ1-6 few TRBV10-3 TRBD1 CAIGGTGYSPLHF TGTGCCATCGGGGGGACAGGGTATTCACCCCTCCACTTT
TRBJ1-1 . TRBV4-2 . CASSQDRNTEAFF TGTGCCAGCAGCCAAGATAGGAACACTGAAGCTTTCTTT
TRBJ1-5 few TRBV19 TRBD1 CASTDRGRASNQPQHF TGTGCCAGTACGGACAGGGGGCGAGCGAGCAATCAGCCCCAGCATTTT
TRBJ1-1 . TRBV3-1/TRBV3-2 . CASRGGGHTEAFF TGTGCCAGCAGGGGTGGCGGGCACACTGAAGCTTTCTTT
TRBJ1-2 . TRBV4-3 . CASSQDANIYGYTF TGCGCCAGCAGCCAAGACGCAAACATATATGGCTACACCTTC
TRBJ1-3 few TRBV3-1/TRBV3-2 . CASSQASYLADTIYF TGTGCCAGCAGCCAAGCTTCATACCTGGCGGACACCATATATTTT
TRBJ2-1 . TRBV6-5 . CASSLDSLRDEQFF TGTGCCAGCAGCTTGGACAGCCTTAGGGATGAGCAGTTCTTC
TRBJ2-5 . TRBV2 TRBD2 CASSEAQLAGVETQYF TGTGCCAGCAGTGAAGCGCAGCTAGCGGGGGTGGAGACCCAGTACTTC
TRBJ1-6 . TRBV4-3 . CASSQDPWTAFNSPLHF TGCGCCAGCAGCCAAGATCCGTGGACAGCCTTTAATTCACCCCTCCACTTT
TRBJ1-5 . TRBV4-3 TRBD1 CASSQDLTGGPNQPQHF TGCGCCAGCAGCCAAGATTTAACAGGGGGCCCCAATCAGCCCCAGCATTTT
TRBJ1-1 . TRBV4-3 . CASSQGMQRDEAFF TGCGCCAGCAGCCAAGGAATGCAGAGGGATGAAGCTTTCTTT
TRBJ1-1 . TRBV5-4 . CASSSKSRNTEAFF TGTGCCAGCAGCTCTAAATCGCGGAACACTGAAGCTTTCTTT
TRBJ1-1 few TRBV5-8 . CASAWGGNTEAFF TGTGCCAGCGCATGGGGAGGTAACACTGAAGCTTTCTTT
TRBJ1-5 . TRBV19 . CASLDSYRNQPQHF TGTGCCAGTCTCGACAGTTATCGCAATCAGCCCCAGCATTTT
TRBJ1-2 . TRBV3-1/TRBV3-2 . CASSQALTGRDGYTF TGTGCCAGCAGCCAAGCCCTAACAGGGCGGGATGGCTACACCTTC
TRBJ1-2 . TRBV19 . CASSPRDTYYGYTF TGTGCCAGTAGTCCAAGGGACACTTACTATGGCTACACCTTC
TRBJ1-5 . TRBV18 . CASSPLHRGSQPQHF TGTGCCAGCTCACCCCTGCATCGGGGGAGTCAGCCCCAGCATTTT
TRBJ1-1 . TRBV5-6 . CASSSELGGVYTEAFF TGTGCCAGCAGCTCCGAACTAGGGGGGGTGTACACTGAAGCTTTCTTT
TRBJ2-7 . TRBV3-1/TRBV3-2 TRBD2 CASSHLAGEQYF TGTGCCAGCAGCCACTTAGCGGGGGAGCAGTACTTC
TRBJ1-2 . TRBV7-9 TRBD1 CASIQDRGRLAF TGTGCCAGCATCCAGGACAGGGGGCGCTTGGCCTTC
TRBJ2-1 . TRBV6-5 . CASSYLESPYNEQFF TGTGCCAGCAGTTATCTGGAGAGTCCCTACAATGAGCAGTTCTTC
TRBJ1-3 . TRBV7-6 . CASSLDPRGGATGNTIYF TGTGCCAGCAGCTTAGACCCTCGGGGGGGCGCGACTGGAAACACCATATATTTT
TRBJ2-5 . TRBV19 TRBD1 CASSIAHRGRQETQYF TGTGCCAGTAGTATAGCTCACAGGGGGCGGCAAGAGACCCAGTACTTC
TRBJ1-2 . TRBV4-3 TRBD1 CASSPGGAGYGYTF TGCGCCAGCAGCCCAGGGGGCGCGGGCTATGGCTACACCTTC
TRBJ1-5 . TRBV10-1 . CASSYRYPSNQPQHF TGCGCCAGCAGTTACAGATACCCTAGCAATCAGCCCCAGCATTTT
TRBJ2-3 . TRBV5-1 . CASSLNGALGSTDTQYF TGCGCCAGCTCCCTCAACGGAGCCCTCGGGAGCACAGATACGCAGTATTTT
TRBJ1-5 . TRBV15 . CATAWGESNQPQHF TGTGCCACCGCGTGGGGGGAGAGCAATCAGCCCCAGCATTTT
TRBJ2-1 once TRBV29-1 TRBD2 CSVSGTRWDEQFF TGCAGCGTTTCCGGGACTAGGTGGGATGAGCAGTTCTTC
TRBJ1-1 . TRBV5-6 . CASSPRGSMNTEAFF TGTGCCAGCAGCCCCCGGGGTTCCATGAACACTGAAGCTTTCTTT
TRBJ2-7 . TRBV3-1/TRBV3-2 . CASSRGRTSYEQYF TGTGCCAGCAGCCGGGGCAGGACCTCCTACGAGCAGTACTTC
TRBJ2-7 . TRBV24-1 . CATSDFTLAKTYEQYF TGTGCCACCAGTGATTTCACCCTAGCTAAGACCTACGAGCAGTACTTC
TRBJ2-7 . TRBV5-4 . CASSSTSYEQYF TGTGCCAGCAGCTCGACTTCCTACGAGCAGTACTTC
TRBJ2-2 . TRBV5-1 TRBD1 CASSFDRGAGTGELFF TGCGCCAGCAGCTTTGACAGGGGCGCAGGAACCGGGGAGCTGTTTTTT
TRBJ1-5 few TRBV19 TRBD1 CASSETGRNQPQHF TGTGCCAGTAGTGAGACAGGGCGCAATCAGCCCCAGCATTTT
TRBJ1-1 . TRBV30 . CAWSGGIAEAFF TGTGCCTGGAGTGGTGGCATTGCTGAAGCTTTCTTT
TRBJ1-1 . TRBV27 . CASSVTGLRGTEAFF TGTGCCAGCAGTGTAACAGGGCTTCGGGGCACTGAAGCTTTCTTT
TRBJ2-7 . TRBV7-2 . CASSSWTGTYEQYF TGTGCCAGCAGCTCCTGGACCGGGACCTACGAGCAGTACTTC
TRBJ1-6 . TRBV12-3/TRBV12-4 TRBD1 CASTNRGHSPLHF TGTGCCAGCACCAACAGGGGGCATTCACCCCTCCACTTT
TRBJ2-5 . TRBV5-4 . CASSPPSTTKETQYF TGTGCCAGCAGCCCTCCGTCGACAACGAAAGAGACCCAGTACTTC
TRBJ1-1 . TRBV19 TRBD1 CASRIRTGNTEAFF TGTGCCAGTAGGATCAGGACAGGGAACACTGAAGCTTTCTTT
TRBJ1-2 . TRBV6-5 . CASSYSHYLNYGYTF TGTGCCAGCAGTTACTCCCACTACCTTAACTATGGCTACACCTTC
TRBJ2-1 . TRBV2 TRBD1 CASRADEGASYNEQFF TGTGCCAGCAGAGCAGATGAGGGGGCTTCATACAATGAGCAGTTCTTC
TRBJ1-6 . TRBV4-2 TRBD1 CASSPEGQGNNSPLHF TGTGCCAGCAGTCCTGAGGGACAGGGGAATAATTCACCCCTCCACTTT
TRBJ1-1 . TRBV19 . CASSMGSLNTEAFF TGTGCCAGTAGTATGGGCAGCTTGAACACTGAAGCTTTCTTT
TRBJ1-2 . TRBV3-1/TRBV3-2 TRBD1 CASSQDLIRGTGYGYTF TGTGCCAGCAGCCAAGATTTAATCCGGGGGACAGGGTACGGCTACACCTTC